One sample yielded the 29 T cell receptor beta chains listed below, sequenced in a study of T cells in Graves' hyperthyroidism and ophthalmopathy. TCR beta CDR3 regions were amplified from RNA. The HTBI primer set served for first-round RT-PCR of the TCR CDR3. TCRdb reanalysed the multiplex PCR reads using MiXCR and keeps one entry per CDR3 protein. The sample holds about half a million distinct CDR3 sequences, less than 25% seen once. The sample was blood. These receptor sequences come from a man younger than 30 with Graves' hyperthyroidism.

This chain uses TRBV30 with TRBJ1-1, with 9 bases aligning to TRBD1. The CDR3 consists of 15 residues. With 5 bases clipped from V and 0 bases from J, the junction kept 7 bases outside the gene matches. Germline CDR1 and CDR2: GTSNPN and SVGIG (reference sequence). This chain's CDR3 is CAWLRGTGLNTEAFF. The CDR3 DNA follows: TGTGCCTGGCTGCGGGGGACAGGGCTGAACACTGAAGCTTTCTTT.

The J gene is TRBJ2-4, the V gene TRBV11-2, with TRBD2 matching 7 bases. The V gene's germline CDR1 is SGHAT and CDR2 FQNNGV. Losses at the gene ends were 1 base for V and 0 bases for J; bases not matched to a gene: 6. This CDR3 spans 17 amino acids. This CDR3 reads CASSLGSSGLAKNIQYF. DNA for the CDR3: TGTGCCAGCAGCTTAGGTTCTAGCGGATTAGCCAAAAACATTCAGTACTTC.

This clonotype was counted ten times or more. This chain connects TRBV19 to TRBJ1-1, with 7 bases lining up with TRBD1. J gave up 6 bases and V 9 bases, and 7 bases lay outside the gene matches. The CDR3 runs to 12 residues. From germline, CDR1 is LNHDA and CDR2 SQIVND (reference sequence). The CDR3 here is CASRYRGSEAFF. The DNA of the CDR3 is TGTGCCAGCAGATACAGGGGATCTGAAGCTTTCTTT.

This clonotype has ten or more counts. Written as DNA, the CDR3 is TGTGCCAGCAGTCCCCATAGCAATCAGCCCCAGCATTTT. The encoded protein is CASSPHSNQPQHF. The chain uses TRBV27 and TRBJ1-5; D is uncertain. CDR1 MNHEY and CDR2 SMNVEV come from the germline V gene (reference sequence). The CDR3 consists of 13 residues. V was cut by 5 bases and J by 0 bases, with 5 bases left in between.

CDR3 coding DNA: TGTGCCAGCAGTTACTCCGGGACAGGGGGCACTGGGACCTATGGCTACACCTTC. It translates to CASSYSGTGGTGTYGYTF. The gene calls are TRBV6-2 or TRBV6-3 and TRBJ1-2; 12 bases agree with TRBD1. Germline CDR1 MNHEY, CDR2 SVGEGT. The V and J ends lost 0 bases and 4 bases, in that order; junction bases with no gene match: 9. This CDR3 has 18 amino acids.

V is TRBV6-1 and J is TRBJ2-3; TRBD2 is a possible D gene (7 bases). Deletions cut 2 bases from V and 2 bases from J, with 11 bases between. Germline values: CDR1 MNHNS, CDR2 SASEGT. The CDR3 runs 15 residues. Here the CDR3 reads CASSEYAGATDTQYF. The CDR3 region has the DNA TGTGCCAGCAGTGAATATGCGGGGGCCACAGATACGCAGTATTTT.

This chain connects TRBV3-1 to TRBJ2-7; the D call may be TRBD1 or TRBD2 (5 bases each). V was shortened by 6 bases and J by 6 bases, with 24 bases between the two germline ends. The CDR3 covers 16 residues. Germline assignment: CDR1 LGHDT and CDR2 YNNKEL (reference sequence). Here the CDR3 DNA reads TGTGCCAGCAGGCATGGGGGTTCTCTATATCCTAGCGAGCAGTACTTC. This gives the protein CASRHGGSLYPSEQYF.

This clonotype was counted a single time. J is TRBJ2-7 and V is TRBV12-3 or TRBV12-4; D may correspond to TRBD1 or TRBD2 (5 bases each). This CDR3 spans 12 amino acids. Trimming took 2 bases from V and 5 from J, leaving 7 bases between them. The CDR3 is CASSLRDHEQYF. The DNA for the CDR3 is TGTGCCAGCAGTTTACGGGACCACGAGCAGTACTTC.

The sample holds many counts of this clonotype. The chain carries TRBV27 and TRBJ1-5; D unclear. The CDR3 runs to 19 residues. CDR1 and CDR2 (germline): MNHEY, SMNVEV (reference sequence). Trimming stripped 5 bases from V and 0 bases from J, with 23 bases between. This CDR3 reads CASSPWGRLLINSNQPQHF. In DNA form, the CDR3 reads TGTGCCAGCAGTCCTTGGGGAAGGCTCCTAATTAATAGCAATCAGCCCCAGCATTTT.

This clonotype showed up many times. The DNA of the CDR3 is TGTGCCAGTACCCCGACAGGGGCCGGGGAGCTGTTTTTT. Residues: CASTPTGAGELFF. V usage is TRBV19 and J usage is TRBJ2-2; 8 bases match TRBD1. This CDR3 is built from 13 residues. V lost 7 bases to trimming and J lost 6 bases; unmatched junction nucleotides: 4. Germline assignment: CDR1 LNHDA and CDR2 SQIVND (reference sequence).

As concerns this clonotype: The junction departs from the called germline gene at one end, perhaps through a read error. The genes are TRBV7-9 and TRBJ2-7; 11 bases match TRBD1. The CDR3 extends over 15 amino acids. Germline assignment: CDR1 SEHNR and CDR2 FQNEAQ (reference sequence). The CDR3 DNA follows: TGTGGCAGCAGCCCTCGGGACAGGGGGAAGTGGGAGCAGTACTTC. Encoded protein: CGSSPRDRGKWEQYF.

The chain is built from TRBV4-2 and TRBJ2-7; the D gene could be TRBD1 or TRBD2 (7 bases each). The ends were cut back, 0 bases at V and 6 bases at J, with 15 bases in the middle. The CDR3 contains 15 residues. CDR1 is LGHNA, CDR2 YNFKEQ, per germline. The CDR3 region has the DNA TGTGCCAGCAGCCAAGATCGAGAGCGGGACAGCGAGCAGTACTTC. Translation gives CASSQDRERDSEQYF.

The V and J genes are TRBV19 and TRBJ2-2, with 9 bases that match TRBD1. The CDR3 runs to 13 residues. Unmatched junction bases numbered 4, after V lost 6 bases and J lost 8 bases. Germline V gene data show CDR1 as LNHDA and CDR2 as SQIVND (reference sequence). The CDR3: CASSRTGAGELFF. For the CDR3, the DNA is TGTGCCAGTAGCCGGACAGGGGCAGGGGAGCTGTTTTTT.

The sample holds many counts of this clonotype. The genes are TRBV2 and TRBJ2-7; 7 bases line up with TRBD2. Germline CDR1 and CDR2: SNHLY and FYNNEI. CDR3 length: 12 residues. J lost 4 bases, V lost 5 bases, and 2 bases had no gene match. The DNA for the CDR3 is TGTGCCAGCAGTCGGGGAGGGTACGAGCAGTACTTC. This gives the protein CASSRGGYEQYF.

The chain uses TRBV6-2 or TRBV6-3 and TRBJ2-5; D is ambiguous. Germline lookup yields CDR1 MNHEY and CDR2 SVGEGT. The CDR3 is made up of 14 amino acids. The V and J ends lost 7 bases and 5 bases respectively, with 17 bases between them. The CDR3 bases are TGTGCCAGCACAAACGGGTACAGTATGGAGACCCAGTACTTC. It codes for CASTNGYSMETQYF.

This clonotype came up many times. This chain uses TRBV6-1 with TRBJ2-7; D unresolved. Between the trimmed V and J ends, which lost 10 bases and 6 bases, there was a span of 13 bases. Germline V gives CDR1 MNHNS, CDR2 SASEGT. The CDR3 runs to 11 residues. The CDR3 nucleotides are TGTGCCACCAAAGATTGGGGCGAGCAGTACTTC. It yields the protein CATKDWGEQYF.

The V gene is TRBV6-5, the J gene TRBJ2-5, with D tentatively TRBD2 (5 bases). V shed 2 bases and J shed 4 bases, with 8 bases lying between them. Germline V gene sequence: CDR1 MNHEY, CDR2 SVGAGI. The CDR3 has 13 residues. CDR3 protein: CASSYRAGETQYF. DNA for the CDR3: TGTGCCAGCAGTTACCGGGCGGGAGAGACCCAGTACTTC.

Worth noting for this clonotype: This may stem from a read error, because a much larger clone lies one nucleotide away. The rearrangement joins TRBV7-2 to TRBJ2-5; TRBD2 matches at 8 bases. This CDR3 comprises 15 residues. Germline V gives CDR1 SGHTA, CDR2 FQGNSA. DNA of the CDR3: TGTGCCATCAGCTTACAGCGGGGGCCCCAAGAGACCCAGTACTTC. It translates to CAISLQRGPQETQYF.

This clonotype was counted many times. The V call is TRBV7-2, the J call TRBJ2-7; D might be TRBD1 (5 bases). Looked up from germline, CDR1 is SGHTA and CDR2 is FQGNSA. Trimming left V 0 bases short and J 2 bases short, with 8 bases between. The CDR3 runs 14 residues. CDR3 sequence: CASSLAAGTYEQYF. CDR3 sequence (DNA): TGTGCCAGCAGCTTAGCGGCAGGGACCTACGAGCAGTACTTC.

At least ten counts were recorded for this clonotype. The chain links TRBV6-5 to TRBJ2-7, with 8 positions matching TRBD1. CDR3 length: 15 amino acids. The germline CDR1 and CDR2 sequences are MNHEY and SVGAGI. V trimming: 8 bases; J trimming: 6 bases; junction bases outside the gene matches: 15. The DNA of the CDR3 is TGTGCCAGCGCTTCCTCTCGCCAGGGGGCTTCCGAGCAGTACTTC. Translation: CASASSRQGASEQYF.

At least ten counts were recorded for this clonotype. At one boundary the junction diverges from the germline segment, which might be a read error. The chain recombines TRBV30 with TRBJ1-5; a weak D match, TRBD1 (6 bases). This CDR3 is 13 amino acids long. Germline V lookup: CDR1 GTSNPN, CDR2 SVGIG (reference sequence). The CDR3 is CAFTTGRKQPQHF. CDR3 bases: TGTGCCTTCACGACAGGACGCAAACAGCCCCAGCATTTT.

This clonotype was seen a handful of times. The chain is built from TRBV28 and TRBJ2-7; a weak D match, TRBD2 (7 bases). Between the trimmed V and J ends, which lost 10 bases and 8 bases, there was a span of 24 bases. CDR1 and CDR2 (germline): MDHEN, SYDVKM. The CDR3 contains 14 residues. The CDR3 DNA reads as TGTGCCACCCGGGTACGGGGGGCGCAGTACAAGCAGTACTTC. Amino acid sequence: CATRVRGAQYKQYF.

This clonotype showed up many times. The CDR3 sequence: CASIRSGGNWKTQYF. The DNA for the CDR3 is TGTGCCAGCATCCGTAGCGGGGGTAATTGGAAGACCCAGTACTTC. V usage is TRBV27 and J usage is TRBJ2-5, with 9 bases that match TRBD2. Germline V CDR1 and CDR2: MNHEY, SMNVEV (reference sequence). This CDR3 contains 15 residues. V was clipped by 7 bases and J by 6 bases; unmatched bases: 12.

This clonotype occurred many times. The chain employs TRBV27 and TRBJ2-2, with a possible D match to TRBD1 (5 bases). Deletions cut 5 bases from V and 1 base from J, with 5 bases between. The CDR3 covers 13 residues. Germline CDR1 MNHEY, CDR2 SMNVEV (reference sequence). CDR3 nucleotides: TGTGCCAGCAGTGACAGGAACACCGGGGAGCTGTTTTTT. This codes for CASSDRNTGELFF.

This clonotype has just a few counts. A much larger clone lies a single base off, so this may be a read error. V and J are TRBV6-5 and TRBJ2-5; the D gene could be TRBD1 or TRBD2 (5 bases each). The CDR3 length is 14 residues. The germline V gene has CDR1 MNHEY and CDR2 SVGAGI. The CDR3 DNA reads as TGTGCCAGCAGGTCTCGAGGGGTTGGCGAGACCAAGTACTTC. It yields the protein CASRSRGVGETKYF.

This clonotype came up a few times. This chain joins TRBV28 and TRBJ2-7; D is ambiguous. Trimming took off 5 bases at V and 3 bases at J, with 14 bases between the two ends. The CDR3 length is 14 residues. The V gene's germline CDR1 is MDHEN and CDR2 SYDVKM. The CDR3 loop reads CASSPMANRYEQYF. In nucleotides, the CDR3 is TGTGCCAGCAGTCCCATGGCCAATCGCTACGAGCAGTACTTC.

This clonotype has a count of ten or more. CDR3 sequence reads: CASILDRNDSGNTIYF. CDR3 in DNA: TGTGCCAGCATCCTCGACAGGAACGACTCTGGAAACACCATATATTTT. V usage is TRBV6-1 and J usage is TRBJ1-3, with D possibly being TRBD1 (6 bases). CDR1 and CDR2 from the germline V gene are MNHNS and SASEGT. V was cut by 7 bases and J by 0 bases, with 16 bases left in between. This CDR3 region has 16 residues.

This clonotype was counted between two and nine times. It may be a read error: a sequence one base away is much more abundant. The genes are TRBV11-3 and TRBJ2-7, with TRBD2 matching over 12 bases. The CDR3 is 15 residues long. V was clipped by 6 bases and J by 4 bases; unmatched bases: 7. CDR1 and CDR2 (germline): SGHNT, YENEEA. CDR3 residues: CASRDGLAGLYEQYF. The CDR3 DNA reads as TGTGCCAGCAGAGACGGACTAGCGGGGCTATACGAGCAGTACTTC.

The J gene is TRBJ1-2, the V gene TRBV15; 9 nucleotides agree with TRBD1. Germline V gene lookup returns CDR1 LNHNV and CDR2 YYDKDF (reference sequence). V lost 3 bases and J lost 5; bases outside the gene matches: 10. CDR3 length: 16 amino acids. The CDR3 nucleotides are TGTGCCACCAGCAGTACATGGGGACAGGGAAGTTATGGCTACACCTTC. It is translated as CATSSTWGQGSYGYTF.